The 21 T cell receptor beta chains below were found in one sample sequenced in a study of T cell repertoires in cytomegalovirus infection. Each CDR3 protein is one row after TCRdb ran MiXCR on the reads. The table includes about 530,000 distinct CDR3 sequences, more than 25% detected once. Sequences were obtained from PBMCs. These receptors were obtained from a human donor in good health (CMV status not recorded). Some clones in this sample may be carry-over from other donors' samples.

This chain uses TRBV12-3 or TRBV12-4 with TRBJ1-1, with TRBD1 as a possible D gene (5 bases). The CDR3 runs 14 residues. With 3 bases removed from V and 0 bases from J, the gap between germline ends came to 8 bases. CDR3: CASSLTALNTEAFF. The CDR3 bases are TGTGCCAGCAGTTTGACAGCACTGAACACTGAAGCTTTCTTT.

The V gene is TRBV20-1, the J gene TRBJ2-7; 7 bases agree with TRBD1. Germline loops: CDR1 DFQATT, CDR2 SNEGSKA (reference sequence). The V segment lost 6 bases and the J segment 4 bases; nucleotides outside the gene matches: 9. The CDR3 is made up of 13 amino acids. CDR3 nucleotide sequence: TGCAGTGCCGGGACAGCATCCTTTTACGAGCAGTACTTC. Encoded protein: CSAGTASFYEQYF.

Only a few counts were recorded for this clonotype. The J gene is TRBJ2-1, the V gene TRBV9, with 8 bases fitting TRBD2. This CDR3 is built from 17 residues. Germline trimming cut 0 bases from V and 0 bases from J; bases unmatched to any gene: 5. The germline CDR1 and CDR2 sequences are SGDLS and YYNGEE. CDR3 bases: TGTGCCAGCAGCGTAGTCGGTAGCGGGGTCTCCTACAATGAGCAGTTCTTC. This sequence encodes CASSVVGSGVSYNEQFF.

The sample holds many counts of this clonotype. The chain couples TRBV11-2 to TRBJ1-1; 9 bases align to TRBD1. The CDR3 covers 16 residues. Per the germline V gene, CDR1 is SGHAT and CDR2 is FQNNGV. V lost 3 bases to trimming and J lost 4 bases; unmatched junction nucleotides: 9. The CDR3 sequence: CASSLNGGQGLTEAFF. CDR3 nucleotide sequence: TGTGCCAGCAGCTTGAACGGGGGACAGGGCCTCACTGAAGCTTTCTTT. Complete variable domain (other parts from reference TRBV11-2 and TRBJ1-1): EAGVAQSPRYKIIEKRQSVAFWCNPISGHATLYWYQQILGQGPKLLIQFQNNGVVDDSQLPKDRFSAERLKGVDSTLKIQPAKLEDSAVYLCASSLNGGQGLTEAFFGQGTRLTVV.

This clonotype was recorded at least ten times. The chain has TRBV7-2 and TRBJ1-3; the D gene is possibly TRBD1 (5 bases). CDR3 length: 12 residues. Germline V gene data show CDR1 as SGHTA and CDR2 as FQGNSA. Between the trimmed V and J ends, which lost 1 base and 11 bases, there was a span of 9 bases. The CDR3 here is CASSLDYRPIYF. CDR3 DNA: TGTGCCAGCAGCTTAGACTACAGGCCCATATATTTT. The whole variable domain, remainder taken from reference TRBV7-2 and TRBJ1-3, is GAGVSQSPSNKVTEKGKDVELRCDPISGHTALYWYRQSLGQGLEFLIYFQGNSAPDKSGLPSDRFSAERTGGSVSTLTIQRTQQEDSAVYLCASSLDYRPIYFGEGSWLTVV.

This clonotype occurred a few times. V and J are TRBV19 and TRBJ1-1; TRBD1 agrees at 9 bases. CDR1 LNHDA and CDR2 SQIVND come from the germline V gene (reference sequence). The CDR3 length is 13 residues. Trimming took 5 bases from V and 10 from J; bases not matched to a gene: 8. The CDR3 is CASSGTGSSVAFF. The CDR3 coding sequence is TGTGCCAGTAGTGGGACAGGGTCGTCGGTAGCTTTCTTT.

This rearrangement joins TRBV6-6 to TRBJ1-5; 8 nucleotides line up with TRBD1. This CDR3 region has 14 residues. Trimming removed 5 bases from V and 7 bases from J; junction bases left unmatched: 7. CDR1 MNHNY and CDR2 SVGAGI come from the germline V gene (reference sequence). DNA of the CDR3: TGTGCCAGCAGTACAGGGGGTTCGCAACAGCCCCAGCATTTT. Translated, it gives CASSTGGSQQPQHF.

V and J are TRBV25-1 and TRBJ2-7; 8 bases fit TRBD2. Losses at the gene ends were 0 bases for V and 5 bases for J; bases not matched to a gene: 9. This CDR3 contains 16 residues. Germline V gives CDR1 MGHDK, CDR2 SYGVNS. Here the CDR3 reads CASSEYDGRASDEQYV. The CDR3 DNA reads TGTGCCAGCAGTGAATACGACGGGAGGGCCTCGGACGAGCAGTACGTC.

There are a few counts of this clonotype. V usage is TRBV19 and J usage is TRBJ2-1; D gene uncertain. V was pared by 3 bases and J by 10 bases, with 13 bases between. The V gene's germline CDR1 is LNHDA and CDR2 SQIVND (reference sequence). The CDR3 loop spans 13 amino acids. The CDR3 is CASSMAPYLEQFF. The CDR3 DNA reads as TGTGCCAGTAGTATGGCCCCTTACTTGGAGCAGTTCTTC.

This chain joins TRBV11-2 and TRBJ1-1; D call uncertain. Trimming pared 5 bases from V and 0 bases from J, leaving 10 bases between. The CDR3 is 14 amino acids. CDR1 is SGHAT and CDR2 is FQNNGV in the germline V gene. CDR3 nucleotides: TGTGCCAGCAGCCCCCCTCGGATGAACACTGAAGCTTTCTTT. It codes for CASSPPRMNTEAFF. Full variable domain (rest looked up from reference TRBV11-2 and TRBJ1-1): EAGVAQSPRYKIIEKRQSVAFWCNPISGHATLYWYQQILGQGPKLLIQFQNNGVVDDSQLPKDRFSAERLKGVDSTLKIQPAKLEDSAVYLCASSPPRMNTEAFFGQGTRLTVV.

This clonotype was picked up a small number of times. This chain uses TRBV20-1 with TRBJ2-7; D uncertain. The germline V and J ends were trimmed by 3 bases and 2 bases, with 11 bases remaining between them. The CDR3 is made up of 13 amino acids. Germline CDR1 is DFQATT and CDR2 is SNEGSKA (reference sequence). The DNA of the CDR3 is TGCAGTGCTAGGGCGGACGGAACCTACGAGCAGTACGTC. It yields the protein CSARADGTYEQYV.

This clonotype was counted only a few times. This chain links TRBV6-2 or TRBV6-3 with TRBJ2-5; 13 nucleotides agree with TRBD2. CDR3 length: 18 residues. Trimming removed 5 bases from V and 4 bases from J; junction bases left unmatched: 13. The V gene's germline CDR1 is MNHEY and CDR2 SVGEGT. The CDR3 is CASSTFGTSGEKAETQYF. The DNA of the CDR3 is TGTGCCAGCAGTACATTCGGGACTAGCGGGGAAAAGGCAGAGACCCAGTACTTC.

The chain employs TRBV11-2 and TRBJ2-6; TRBD1 matches at 7 bases. Germline V gene sequence: CDR1 SGHAT, CDR2 FQNNGV. Unmatched junction bases numbered 10, after V lost 5 bases and J lost 0 bases. The CDR3 runs to 18 residues. This CDR3 reads CASSPLGGQSSGANVLTF. The CDR3 bases are TGTGCCAGCAGCCCTCTAGGGGGCCAAAGCTCTGGGGCCAACGTCCTGACTTTC.

The rearrangement links TRBV5-4 to TRBJ2-3; no clear D gene. CDR1 is SGHNT and CDR2 is YYREEE in the germline V gene (reference sequence). The CDR3 length is 15 residues. The V end was cut by 2 bases, the J end by 2 bases, with 12 bases between. This CDR3 reads CASSFQDLYTDTQYF. CDR3 coding DNA: TGTGCCAGCAGCTTTCAGGACCTTTACACAGATACGCAGTATTTT.

This clonotype has at least ten counts. The V call is TRBV7-2, the J call TRBJ2-7; D perhaps matches TRBD1 (5 bases). This CDR3 has 12 amino acids. Germline loops: CDR1 SGHTA, CDR2 FQGNSA. The V gene lost 6 bases and the J gene lost 2 bases, with 8 bases spanning the gap. CDR3 residues: CASSSDTYEQYF. In DNA, the CDR3 is TGTGCCAGCAGTTCGGACACCTACGAGCAGTACTTC.

This rearrangement joins TRBV4-3 to TRBJ1-2; 9 nucleotides line up with TRBD1. Germline V lookup: CDR1 LGHNA, CDR2 YSLEER. J gave up 6 bases and V 1 base, and 6 bases lay outside the gene matches. The CDR3 is 15 amino acids. In DNA, the CDR3 is TGCGCCAGCAGCCAAGTTACAGGGGGCTTTGATGGCTACACCTTC. Protein sequence: CASSQVTGGFDGYTF.

The gene calls are TRBV4-2 and TRBJ2-1, with 8 bases lining up with TRBD2. Germline assignment: CDR1 LGHNA and CDR2 YNFKEQ. This CDR3 region has 16 residues. J lost 3 bases, V lost 0 bases, and 4 bases had no gene match. Here the CDR3 reads CASSQDGGLGYNEQFF. The CDR3 nucleotides read TGTGCCAGCAGCCAAGATGGGGGACTAGGCTACAATGAGCAGTTCTTC.

This clonotype was seen repeatedly, ten times or more. The rearrangement links TRBV15 to TRBJ1-1; D is uncertain. The CDR3 runs 13 residues. Germline lookup yields CDR1 LNHNV and CDR2 YYDKDF (reference sequence). The ends were cut back, 5 bases at V and 0 bases at J, with 7 bases in the middle. CDR3 sequence reads: CATSWTVNTEAFF. In nucleotides, the CDR3 is TGTGCCACCAGCTGGACCGTGAACACTGAAGCTTTCTTT.

The rearrangement links TRBV25-1 to TRBJ2-1; TRBD2 matches at 10 bases. Germline CDR1 and CDR2: MGHDK and SYGVNS. This CDR3 comprises 15 residues. The J segment lost 10 bases and the V segment lost 5 bases, leaving 11 bases of the junction unmatched. This CDR3 is CASSTLRLAGDEQFF. The CDR3 nucleotides read TGTGCCAGCAGTACCCTCCGGCTAGCGGGAGACGAGCAGTTCTTC.

At least ten counts were recorded for this clonotype. The chain uses TRBV7-2 and TRBJ2-1; unclear D gene. Trimming removed 4 bases from V and 12 bases from J, with 16 bases in between. The CDR3 sequence is 13 residues long. Germline V gives CDR1 SGHTA, CDR2 FQGNSA. CDR3 region: CASSSLDSIGQFF. The CDR3, as DNA: TGTGCCAGCAGCTCCCTAGACTCAATAGGGCAGTTCTTC.

The J gene is TRBJ2-2, the V gene TRBV7-3; TRBD1 matches 9 bases. The CDR3 consists of 16 residues. V lost 5 bases, J lost 6 bases, and 10 bases stayed unmatched. Germline CDR1 SGHTA, CDR2 FQGTGA. The CDR3 sequence: CASSPAQGASAGELFF. CDR3 coding DNA: TGTGCCAGCAGCCCAGCACAGGGGGCATCTGCCGGGGAGCTGTTTTTT.